The T cell receptor (beta chain) under discussion was sequenced for a study of human T cells and chemical hapten exposure. Study-wide context: Patients, a majority of them female, were diagnosed with alopecia areata, totalis or universalis.

Described time point: patch test 3, about 24 weeks after DPC sensitization. Treatment of the sample: therapeutic diphenylcyclopropenone sensitization with weekly scalp DPC. CDR1 is GTSNPN and CDR2 is SVGIG in the germline V gene (reference sequence). This CDR3 is built from 14 residues. V gave up 8 bases and J gave up 3 bases, with 20 bases separating them. Study findings and constraints: While controls formed fewer of them, expanded TCRs formed significantly more large CDR3 similarity clusters. High-frequency TCRs, those above 1 in 1000, stayed the same after DPC sensitization.

Only a few counts were recorded for this clonotype. The antigen remains unidentified. MiXCR was run by TCRdb on the RACE reads, yielding one entry per CDR3 protein. There are under 200,000 distinct CDR3 sequences in the sample; about a quarter occur only once, and approximately 2.3% lies in the top ten. The chain has TRBV30 and TRBJ2-7; tentative D call: TRBD2 (6 bases). The receptor was isolated from a woman younger than 30 with alopecia areata. Some clones in this sample may be carry-over from other donors' samples. The sample in question was whole blood, obtained in connection with sensitization to the hapten diphenylcyclopropenone (DPC). In DNA form, the CDR3 reads TGTGCCGGACTATTCTCGGGACTGAGCTACGAGCAGTACTTC. Translating it yields CAGLFSGLSYEQYF.